This record covers a single TCR beta chain. Its antigen is unidentified. This specimen belongs to a study of vaccination effects on CD4 cells after COVID-19. Trimming took off 2 bases at V and 0 bases at J, with 11 bases between the two ends. This CDR3 spans 15 amino acids. Germline CDR1 reads SGHRS; CDR2 reads YFSETQ. Cells that had been cultured for 10 days were the source of isolated CD4+ T cells. Measured with immunoSEQ multiplex PCR; TCRdb has only the in-frame clones, and not every one. The table shows approximately 37,000 clones, with 65% to 80% occurring only once. This chain connects TRBV5-1 to TRBJ1-1; D might be TRBD1 (6 bases). The sequence came from a human donor who received a COVID-19 vaccine. Sequencing was performed on CD4+ T cells from PBMCs cultured without peptide, taken before COVID-19 vaccination. The CDR3 here is CASSLVGQLNTEAFF. The CDR3 nucleotides read TGCGCCAGCAGCTTAGTGGGACAATTGAACACTGAAGCTTTCTTT. The full variable domain, completed using reference TRBV5-1 and TRBJ1-1, is KAGVTQTPRYLIKTRGQQVTLSCSPISGHRSVSWYQQTPGQGLQFLFEYFSETQRNKGNFPGRFSGRQFSNSRSEMNVSTLELGDSALYLCASSLVGQLNTEAFFGQGTRLTVV.